Following are 30 T cell receptor beta chains from one sample sequenced in a study of T cells in Graves' hyperthyroidism and ophthalmopathy. Amplification targeted TCR beta CDR3 regions from RNA transcripts. In the first-round RT-PCR of the TCR CDR3, the HTBI primer set was used. TCRdb used MiXCR to reprocess the multiplex PCR reads, holding one entry per CDR3 protein. The profile shows under 650,000 distinct CDR3 sequences, about a sixth of them singletons. Sequencing input: blood. These receptors originate from a woman in her twenties or thirties with Graves' hyperthyroidism.

This clonotype was counted at least ten times. The chain employs TRBV6-1 and TRBJ2-7; a weak D match, TRBD2 (6 bases). Trimming pared 7 bases from V and 2 bases from J, leaving 12 bases between. Germline values: CDR1 MNHNS, CDR2 SASEGT. There are 13 residues in the CDR3. The CDR3 DNA reads as TGTGCCAGCACCCGACTAGAGCCCTACGAGCAGTACTTC. Protein: CASTRLEPYEQYF.

This clonotype was recorded once. The chain is built from TRBV19 and TRBJ2-2; D not certain. V gave up 7 bases and J gave up 0 bases, with 9 bases separating them. The CDR3 is 14 residues long. CDR1 and CDR2 (germline): LNHDA, SQIVND (reference sequence). Here the CDR3 DNA reads TGTGCCAGTAAACCAGATCCGAACACCGGGGAGCTGTTTTTT. Translated, it gives CASKPDPNTGELFF.

This clonotype was counted at least ten times. The rearrangement uses TRBV6-1 and TRBJ1-1; 11 bases are shared with TRBD1. With 6 bases clipped from V and 6 bases from J, the junction kept 9 bases outside the gene matches. CDR3 size: 15 residues. Germline CDR1 and CDR2: MNHNS and SASEGT. The CDR3: CASRWGQGDDAEAFF. In DNA form, the CDR3 reads TGTGCCAGCAGATGGGGACAGGGGGATGACGCTGAAGCTTTCTTT.

This clonotype was counted only a few times. The CDR3 region has the DNA TGTGCCAGTAGTGTAAAACAGGAAACTGAAGCTTTCTTT. Translating gives CASSVKQETEAFF. The chain links TRBV19 to TRBJ1-1; D is possibly TRBD1 (5 bases). The germline V gene encodes CDR1 LNHDA and CDR2 SQIVND (reference sequence). Trimming shortened V by 5 bases and J by 5 bases, and 12 bases separated the two germline ends. The CDR3 covers 13 residues. The whole variable domain, filled in from reference TRBV19 and TRBJ1-1, reads DGGITQSPKYLFRKEGQNVTLSCEQNLNHDAMYWYRQDPGQGLRLIYYSQIVNDFQKGDIAEGYSVSREKKESFPLTVTSAQKNPTAFYLCASSVKQETEAFFGQGTRLTVV.

This clonotype was seen a few times. The V call is TRBV20-1, the J call TRBJ1-3; D is ambiguous. V was shortened by 7 bases and J by 2 bases, with 9 bases between the two germline ends. The CDR3 loop spans 12 amino acids. CDR1 is DFQATT, CDR2 SNEGSKA, per germline (reference sequence). CDR3 sequence (DNA): TGCAGTGTACGCCGAGCTGGAAACACCATATATTTT. Encoded protein: CSVRRAGNTIYF.

In its sample, this clonotype was seen a few times. The CDR3 DNA follows: TGTGCCAGCACCTCCCCGGACAGGTCGTACGAGCAGTACTTC. It specifies CASTSPDRSYEQYF. The rearrangement links TRBV6-1 to TRBJ2-7, with 7 bases lining up with TRBD1. Germline V gene sequence: CDR1 MNHNS, CDR2 SASEGT. This CDR3 has 14 residues. V dropped 7 bases and J dropped 4; count of bases not matched to a gene: 10.

This clonotype has ten or more counts. This chain uses TRBV5-1 with TRBJ1-6; D might be TRBD1 (5 bases). This CDR3 comprises 16 residues. V shed 4 bases and J shed 6 bases, with 17 bases lying between them. Germline CDR1 reads SGHRS; CDR2 reads YFSETQ. The DNA of the CDR3 is TGCGCCAGCAGCACCCGGGACCTATCACTTAATTCACCCCTCCACTTT. Protein product: CASSTRDLSLNSPLHF.

V and J are TRBV20-1 and TRBJ2-7; 7 bases map to TRBD1. The CDR3 length is 12 residues. With V trimmed by 3 bases and J by 5 bases, 4 bases remained unmatched. Germline-derived CDR1 and CDR2 are DFQATT and SNEGSKA (reference sequence). The CDR3 DNA sequence: TGCAGTGCTAGTGGACAGGCGGACGAGCAGTACTTC. Its translation is CSASGQADEQYF.

In this sample, this clonotype turned up a few times. The gene calls are TRBV19 and TRBJ2-5, with a possible D match to TRBD2 (5 bases). V lost 3 bases to trimming and J lost 5 bases, with 10 bases between them. The CDR3 has 13 amino acids. The germline gives CDR1 LNHDA, CDR2 SQIVND (reference sequence). CDR3 bases: TGTGCCAGTAGTATGTCGGGGTACGAGACCCAGTACTTC. It yields the protein CASSMSGYETQYF.

This clonotype occurred a few times. The chain is built from TRBV7-2 and TRBJ2-2; D unclear. Trimming shortened V by 4 bases and J by 8 bases, and 5 bases separated the two germline ends. Looked up from germline, CDR1 is SGHTA and CDR2 is FQGNSA. The CDR3 contains 11 residues. The CDR3 sequence: CASSYIGELFF. The CDR3 nucleotides read TGTGCCAGCAGCTACATTGGGGAGCTGTTTTTT.

This chain connects TRBV7-2 to TRBJ2-7; the D gene could be TRBD1 or TRBD2 (6 bases each). The CDR3 runs to 14 residues. The germline CDR1 and CDR2 sequences are SGHTA and FQGNSA. V dropped 5 bases and J dropped 3 bases, with 14 bases sitting between them. CDR3 in amino acids: CASSPGAGRYEQYF. The CDR3 bases are TGTGCCAGCAGCCCGGGGGCAGGGCGCTACGAGCAGTACTTC.

This clonotype was picked up many times. The chain carries TRBV29-1 and TRBJ1-3; D is ambiguous. Germline CDR1 is SQVTM and CDR2 is ANQGSEA. The CDR3 loop spans 12 amino acids. Trimming pared 4 bases from V and 8 bases from J, leaving 12 bases between. The CDR3 is CSVVWGADTIYF. CDR3 coding DNA: TGCAGCGTTGTATGGGGTGCGGACACCATATATTTT.

This chain joins TRBV12-3 or TRBV12-4 and TRBJ1-1; possibly TRBD1 for D (6 bases). V lost 5 bases to trimming and J lost 4 bases, with 17 bases between them. This CDR3 has 15 amino acids. The CDR3 is CASSPGGGTGTEAFF. The CDR3 DNA is TGTGCCAGCAGTCCGGGCGGGGGCACTGGCACTGAAGCTTTCTTT.

This clonotype occurred many times. The V gene is TRBV20-1, the J gene TRBJ1-1; the D gene is possibly TRBD1 (5 bases). The V gene lost 2 bases and the J gene lost 0 bases, with 10 bases spanning the gap. This CDR3 is built from 14 residues. Germline assignment: CDR1 DFQATT and CDR2 SNEGSKA (reference sequence). CDR3 region: CSARRGTVNTEAFF. CDR3 nucleotide sequence: TGCAGTGCTAGAAGGGGAACAGTGAACACTGAAGCTTTCTTT.

This clonotype was detected ten times or more. The genes are TRBV5-1 and TRBJ1-5, with 7 bases that match TRBD1. The germline V gene has CDR1 SGHRS and CDR2 YFSETQ. J lost 7 bases, V lost 4 bases, and 8 bases had no gene match. The CDR3 is 14 amino acids. This chain's CDR3 is CASSLLGQPQPQHF. CDR3 nucleotides: TGCGCCAGCAGCCTTTTGGGACAGCCCCAGCCCCAGCATTTT. Full variable domain (rest looked up from reference TRBV5-1 and TRBJ1-5): KAGVTQTPRYLIKTRGQQVTLSCSPISGHRSVSWYQQTPGQGLQFLFEYFSETQRNKGNFPGRFSGRQFSNSRSEMNVSTLELGDSALYLCASSLLGQPQPQHFGDGTRLSIL.

This clonotype was found many times. The gene calls are TRBV5-1 and TRBJ1-6; 12 bases map to TRBD1. CDR1 and CDR2 from the germline V gene are SGHRS and YFSETQ. CDR3 size: 16 residues. V lost 3 bases and J lost 7; bases outside the gene matches: 5. The CDR3 coding sequence is TGCGCCAGCAGCTCGGGACAGGGGGCTTGGAATTCACCCCTCCACTTT. Its translation is CASSSGQGAWNSPLHF.

The chain has TRBV19 and TRBJ2-1; TRBD2 matches at 9 bases. With 5 bases clipped from V and 7 bases from J, the junction kept 6 bases outside the gene matches. This CDR3 has 14 amino acids. Germline V gives CDR1 LNHDA, CDR2 SQIVND (reference sequence). The CDR3 DNA reads as TGTGCCAGTAGTCCCTCGCTAGCGGGGAATGAGCAGTTCTTC. It encodes CASSPSLAGNEQFF.

This clonotype came up many times. This chain joins TRBV12-3 or TRBV12-4 and TRBJ2-3, with 10 nucleotides matching TRBD2. The V segment lost 5 bases and the J segment 4 bases; nucleotides outside the gene matches: 3. The CDR3 contains 14 residues. CDR3 sequence: CASSGTSVPDTQYF. The CDR3 nucleotides are TGTGCCAGCAGTGGGACTAGCGTCCCAGATACGCAGTATTTT.

The chain joins TRBV11-3 to TRBJ2-7, with TRBD2 matching over 7 bases. V shed 6 bases and J 0 bases; nucleotides not matched to a gene: 17. Per germline, CDR1 SGHNT and CDR2 YENEEA. CDR3 length: 18 amino acids. CDR3 protein: CASREILGLRIFSYEQYF. DNA of the CDR3: TGTGCCAGCAGGGAAATTCTGGGACTACGCATATTCTCCTACGAGCAGTACTTC.

This clonotype appeared many times. The chain recombines TRBV27 with TRBJ2-5; possible D gene TRBD1, 6 bases. With 1 base removed from V and 3 bases from J, the gap between germline ends came to 6 bases. Looked up from germline, CDR1 is MNHEY and CDR2 is SMNVEV (reference sequence). The CDR3 runs 13 residues. Written as DNA, the CDR3 is TGTGCCAGCAGTTTATACAGGGAAGAGACCCAGTACTTC. As protein: CASSLYREETQYF.

This clonotype has just a few counts. The chain employs TRBV11-2 and TRBJ2-2; D perhaps matches TRBD2 (5 bases). The CDR3 spans 14 residues. Trimming took off 6 bases at V and 6 bases at J, with 14 bases between the two ends. Germline V lookup: CDR1 SGHAT, CDR2 FQNNGV. The CDR3 region has the DNA TGTGCCAGCAGTCTGTCCCGGGGAGCCGGGGAGCTGTTTTTT. Translating it yields CASSLSRGAGELFF.

This clonotype was recorded at least ten times. The chain is built from TRBV28 and TRBJ1-5; no firm D call. Germline CDR1 is MDHEN and CDR2 is SYDVKM. With 11 bases removed from V and 0 bases from J, the gap between germline ends came to 8 bases. This CDR3 has 12 amino acids. The CDR3 region is CAGGRSNQPQHF. The CDR3 bases are TGTGCCGGAGGTCGTAGCAATCAGCCCCAGCATTTT.

On this clonotype: One junction end disagrees with the germline gene, perhaps due to a read error. The CDR3 sequence: CASSVTSGTNKQFF. For the CDR3, the DNA is TGCGCCAGCAGCGTGACTAGCGGGACCAATAAGCAGTTCTTC. The chain recombines TRBV5-1 with TRBJ2-1, with 11 positions matching TRBD2. Germline V gives CDR1 SGHRS, CDR2 YFSETQ. The CDR3 sequence is 14 residues long.

Many counts were recorded for this clonotype. The V and J genes are TRBV18 and TRBJ1-1; D remains ambiguous. The CDR3 consists of 15 residues. The V end lost 1 base, the J end lost 1 base, and 10 bases lay between the germline ends. Germline-derived CDR1 and CDR2 are KGHSH and LQKENI. For the CDR3, the DNA is TGTGCCAGCTCACCACTGGGCGCTTCGAACACTGAAGCTTTCTTT. This encodes CASSPLGASNTEAFF.

The genes are TRBV19 and TRBJ2-2; D is possibly TRBD1 (6 bases). This CDR3 region has 15 residues. CDR1 and CDR2 (germline): LNHDA, SQIVND (reference sequence). V dropped 2 bases and J dropped 6 bases, with 13 bases sitting between them. The CDR3 nucleotides are TGTGCCAGTAGTATAACAGGGTATGGCGCCGGGGAGCTGTTTTTT. It yields the protein CASSITGYGAGELFF.

The rearrangement joins TRBV12-3 or TRBV12-4 to TRBJ1-2, with 7 bases lining up with TRBD1. The CDR3 is 13 amino acids. V gave up 6 bases and J gave up 4 bases; unmatched junction bases: 5. The chain's CDR3 is CASSRTGAYGYTF. The CDR3 DNA follows: TGTGCCAGCAGCCGGACAGGAGCCTATGGCTACACCTTC.

This clonotype was observed at least ten times. Here the CDR3 DNA reads TGTGCCAGCAGTTCGACAGGGCATCTCTACGAGCAGTACTTC. Translated, it gives CASSSTGHLYEQYF. The chain carries TRBV12-3 or TRBV12-4 and TRBJ2-7; 7 nucleotides match TRBD1. V lost 4 bases to trimming and J lost 3 bases; unmatched junction nucleotides: 6. The CDR3 has 14 amino acids.

This clonotype was seen many times. The chain is built from TRBV28 and TRBJ2-1, with TRBD2 matching 13 bases. Per germline, CDR1 MDHEN and CDR2 SYDVKM. The V segment lost 6 bases and the J segment 10 bases; nucleotides outside the gene matches: 6. CDR3 size: 14 residues. This CDR3 reads CASRPGLAGSEQFF. In DNA, the CDR3 is TGTGCCAGCAGACCGGGACTAGCGGGGTCCGAGCAGTTCTTC.

The chain uses TRBV27 and TRBJ2-7; D gene ambiguous. Trimming stripped 5 bases from V and 5 bases from J, with 13 bases between. In germline, CDR1 is MNHEY, CDR2 SMNVEV (reference sequence). CDR3 length: 13 residues. CDR3 in DNA: TGTGCCAGCAGTCGGTTGGACGGTAACGAGCAGTACTTC. It translates to CASSRLDGNEQYF.

This chain links TRBV2 with TRBJ2-2; weak D call: TRBD1 (5 bases). This CDR3 has 14 amino acids. CDR1 SNHLY and CDR2 FYNNEI come from the germline V gene. Trimming took 6 bases from V and 4 from J, leaving 12 bases between them. Here the CDR3 reads CASRGPWPTGELFF. The CDR3 bases are TGTGCCAGCAGGGGGCCTTGGCCCACCGGGGAGCTGTTTTTT.